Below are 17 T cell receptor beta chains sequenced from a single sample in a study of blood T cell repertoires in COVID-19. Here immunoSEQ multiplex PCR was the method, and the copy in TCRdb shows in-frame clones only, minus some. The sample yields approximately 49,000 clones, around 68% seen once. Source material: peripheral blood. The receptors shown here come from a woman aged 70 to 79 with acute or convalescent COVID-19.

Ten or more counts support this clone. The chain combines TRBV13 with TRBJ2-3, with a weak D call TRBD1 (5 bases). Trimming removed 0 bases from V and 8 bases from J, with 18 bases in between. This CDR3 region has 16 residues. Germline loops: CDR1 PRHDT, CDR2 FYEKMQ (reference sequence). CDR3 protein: CASSLGAGKELVTQYF. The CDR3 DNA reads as TGTGCCAGCAGCTTAGGGGCAGGGAAAGAATTAGTTACGCAGTATTTT.

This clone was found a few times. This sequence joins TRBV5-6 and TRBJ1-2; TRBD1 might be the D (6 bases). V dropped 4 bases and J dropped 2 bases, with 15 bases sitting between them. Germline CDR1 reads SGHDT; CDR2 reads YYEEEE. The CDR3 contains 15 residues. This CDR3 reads CASSRESGGNYGYTF. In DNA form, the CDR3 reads TGTGCCAGCAGCCGAGAGTCTGGGGGCAACTATGGCTACACCTTC.

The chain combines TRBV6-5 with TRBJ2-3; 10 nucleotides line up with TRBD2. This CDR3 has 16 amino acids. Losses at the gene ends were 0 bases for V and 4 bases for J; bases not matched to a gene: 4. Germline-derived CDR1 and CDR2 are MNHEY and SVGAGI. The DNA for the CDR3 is TGTGCCAGCAGTTACTCGAAGCGGGGGGGCCCAGATACGCAGTATTTT. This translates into CASSYSKRGGPDTQYF.

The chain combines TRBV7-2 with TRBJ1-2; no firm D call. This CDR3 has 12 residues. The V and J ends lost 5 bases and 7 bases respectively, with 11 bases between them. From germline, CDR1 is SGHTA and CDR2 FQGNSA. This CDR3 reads CASSRQSGGYTF. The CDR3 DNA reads TGTGCCAGCAGCCGGCAATCGGGTGGCTACACCTTC.

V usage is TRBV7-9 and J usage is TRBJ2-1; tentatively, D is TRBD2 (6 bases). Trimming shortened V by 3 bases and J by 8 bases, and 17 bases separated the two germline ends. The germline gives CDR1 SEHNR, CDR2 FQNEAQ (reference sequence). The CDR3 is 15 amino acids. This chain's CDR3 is CASSFGGAGGDEQFF. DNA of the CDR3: TGTGCCAGCAGCTTCGGAGGGGCGGGTGGGGATGAGCAGTTCTTC.

The CDR3 nucleotides are TGTGCCAGCAGCGTAGGGACAGGGGACGGCTACACCTTC. Its protein is CASSVGTGDGYTF. The gene calls are TRBV9 and TRBJ1-2, with 9 bases fitting TRBD1. V trimming: 0 bases; J trimming: 8 bases; junction bases outside the gene matches: 2. CDR1 is SGDLS and CDR2 is YYNGEE in the germline V gene. There are 13 residues in the CDR3.

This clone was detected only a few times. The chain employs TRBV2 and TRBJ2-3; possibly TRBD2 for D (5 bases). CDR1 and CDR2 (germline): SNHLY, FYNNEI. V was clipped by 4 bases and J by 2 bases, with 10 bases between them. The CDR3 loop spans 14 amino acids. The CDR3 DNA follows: TGTGCCAGCAGTGCCCCGGGGAACACAGATACGCAGTATTTT. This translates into CASSAPGNTDTQYF.

This chain's CDR3 is CASSLDGSRQGQYF. For the CDR3, the DNA is TGTGCCAGCAGCTTAGATGGTAGCAGACAGGGGCAGTACTTC. V and J are TRBV11-2 and TRBJ2-7; 7 bases are a match to TRBD1. The trim removed 0 bases at V and 9 bases at J, leaving 8 bases unmatched. The germline gives CDR1 SGHAT, CDR2 FQNNGV. This CDR3 has 14 residues.

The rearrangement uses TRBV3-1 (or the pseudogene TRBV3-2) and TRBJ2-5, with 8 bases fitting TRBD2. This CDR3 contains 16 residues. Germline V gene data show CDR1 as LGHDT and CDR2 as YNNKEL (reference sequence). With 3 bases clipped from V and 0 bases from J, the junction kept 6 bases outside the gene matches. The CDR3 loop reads CASSQVGGGNQETQYF. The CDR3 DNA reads TGTGCCAGCAGCCAGGTGGGCGGGGGGAACCAAGAGACCCAGTACTTC.

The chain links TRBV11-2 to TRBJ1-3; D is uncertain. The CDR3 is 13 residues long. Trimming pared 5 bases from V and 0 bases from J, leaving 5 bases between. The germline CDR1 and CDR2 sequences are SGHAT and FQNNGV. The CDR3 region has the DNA TGTGCCAGCAGCACCAGCTCTGGAAACACCATATATTTT. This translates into CASSTSSGNTIYF.

The CDR3 DNA is TGTGCCAGCATGCCGGTCCCGAACACTGAAGCTTTCTTT. It codes for CASMPVPNTEAFF. V and J are TRBV6-5 and TRBJ1-1; D ambiguous. Trimming pared 7 bases from V and 1 base from J, leaving 10 bases between. There are 13 residues in the CDR3. CDR1 MNHEY and CDR2 SVGAGI come from the germline V gene.

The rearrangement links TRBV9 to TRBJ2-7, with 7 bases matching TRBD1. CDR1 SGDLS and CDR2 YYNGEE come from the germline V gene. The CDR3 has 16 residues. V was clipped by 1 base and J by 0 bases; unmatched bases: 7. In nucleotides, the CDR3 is TGTGCCAGCAGCGTAAAAAACAGGGGTAACTCCTACGAGCAGTACTTC. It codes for CASSVKNRGNSYEQYF.

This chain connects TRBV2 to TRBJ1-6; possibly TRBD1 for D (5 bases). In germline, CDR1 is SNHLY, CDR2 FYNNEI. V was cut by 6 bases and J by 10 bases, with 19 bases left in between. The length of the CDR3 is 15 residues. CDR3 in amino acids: CASRALFQGSSPLHF. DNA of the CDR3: TGTGCCAGCAGGGCCCTCTTTCAGGGCTCCTCACCCCTCCACTTT.

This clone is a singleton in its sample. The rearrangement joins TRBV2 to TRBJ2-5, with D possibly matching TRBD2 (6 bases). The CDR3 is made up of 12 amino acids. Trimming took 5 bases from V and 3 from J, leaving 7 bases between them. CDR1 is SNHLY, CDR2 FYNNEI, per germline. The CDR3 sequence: CASSLAEETQYF. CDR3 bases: TGTGCCAGCAGTTTAGCGGAAGAGACCCAGTACTTC.

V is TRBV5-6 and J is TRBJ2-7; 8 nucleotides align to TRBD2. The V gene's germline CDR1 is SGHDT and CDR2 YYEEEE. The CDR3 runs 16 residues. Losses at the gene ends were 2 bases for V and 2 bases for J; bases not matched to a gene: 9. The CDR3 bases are TGTGCCAGCAGCTTAAGTAGATGGGGACTAGCCTACGAGCAGTACTTC. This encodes CASSLSRWGLAYEQYF. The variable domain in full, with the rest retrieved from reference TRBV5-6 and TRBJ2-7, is DAGVTQSPTHLIKTRGQQVTLRCSPKSGHDTVSWYQQALGQGPQFIFQYYEEEERQRGNFPDRFSGHQFPNYSSELNVNALLLGDSALYLCASSLSRWGLAYEQYFGPGTRLTVT.

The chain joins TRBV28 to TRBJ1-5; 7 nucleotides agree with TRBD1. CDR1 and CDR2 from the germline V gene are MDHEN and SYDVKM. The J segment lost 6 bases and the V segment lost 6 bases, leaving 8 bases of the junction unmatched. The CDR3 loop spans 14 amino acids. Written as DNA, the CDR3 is TGTGCCAGCAGCCAAATAGACAGGGTTCAGCCCCAGCATTTT. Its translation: CASSQIDRVQPQHF.

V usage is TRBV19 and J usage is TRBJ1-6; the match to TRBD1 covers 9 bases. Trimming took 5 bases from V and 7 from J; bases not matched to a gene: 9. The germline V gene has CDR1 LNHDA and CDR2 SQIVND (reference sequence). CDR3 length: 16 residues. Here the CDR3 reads CASSPLTGTGNSPLHF. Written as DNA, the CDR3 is TGTGCCAGTAGTCCTTTAACCGGGACAGGGAATTCACCCCTCCACTTT.